The 5 T cell receptor beta chains below all came from one sample that was sequenced in a study of blood T cell repertoires in COVID-19. Data came from immunoSEQ multiplex PCR; TCRdb stores just in-frame clones and leaves some out. The data contain tens of thousands of clones, roughly four fifths of them singletons. Material for sequencing was peripheral blood. These receptor sequences come from a man in his sixties with COVID-19, enrolled during active disease.

This clone has a handful of counts. This chain joins TRBV10-3 and TRBJ2-7, with 7 bases matching TRBD2. With 0 bases clipped from V and 3 bases from J, the junction kept 5 bases outside the gene matches. This CDR3 has 15 amino acids. The germline V gene has CDR1 ENHRY and CDR2 SYGVKD. CDR3 region: CAISESGERGYEQYF. Here the CDR3 DNA reads TGTGCCATCAGTGAGTCCGGAGAGCGGGGCTACGAGCAGTACTTC.

The rearrangement uses TRBV11-2 and TRBJ2-3; D gene unclear. Trimming stripped 1 base from V and 3 bases from J, with 14 bases between. Germline V gene sequence: CDR1 SGHAT, CDR2 FQNNGV. The CDR3 is 16 amino acids. In DNA, the CDR3 is TGTGCCAGCAGCTTAGTTGGCAGGTTACGAACAGATACGCAGTATTTT. Encoded protein: CASSLVGRLRTDTQYF.

The chain links TRBV9 to TRBJ1-1, with a tentative D call TRBD1 (6 bases). Deletions cut 0 bases from V and 5 bases from J, with 17 bases between. The CDR3 covers 16 residues. The germline gives CDR1 SGDLS, CDR2 YYNGEE. CDR3 nucleotide sequence: TGTGCCAGCAGCGTAGACGGGAGGGGGTCGGGAACTGAAGCTTTCTTT. Translation gives CASSVDGRGSGTEAFF.

J is TRBJ1-1 and V is TRBV29-1, with D tentatively TRBD1 (6 bases). Trimming stripped 8 bases from V and 5 bases from J, with 21 bases between. Germline lookup yields CDR1 SQVTM and CDR2 ANQGSEA. The CDR3 consists of 14 residues. CDR3 protein: CSLSGEWGKTEAFF. CDR3 in DNA: TGCAGCCTATCAGGGGAGTGGGGGAAGACTGAAGCTTTCTTT.

The rearrangement uses TRBV7-3 and TRBJ1-2; TRBD1 matches 10 bases. This CDR3 spans 13 amino acids. J lost 6 bases, V lost 5 bases, and 3 bases had no gene match. The germline V gene encodes CDR1 SGHTA and CDR2 FQGTGA. The CDR3 loop is CASSRGTGDGYTF. For the CDR3, the DNA is TGTGCCAGCAGCCGGGGGACAGGGGATGGCTACACCTTC.